This entry features one TCR beta chain sequence. This entry is derived from a study of blood T cell repertoires in COVID-19. CDR1 and CDR2 from the germline V gene are MGHDK and SYGVNS. This CDR3 region has 16 residues. The ends were cut back, 1 base at V and 8 bases at J, with 17 bases in the middle. The repertoire was sequenced with immunoSEQ multiplex PCR; TCRdb's copy has only in-frame clones and lacks some. The data contain around 250,000 clones, approximately 90% of them seen just once; the ten biggest clones take up 2.5% to 3%. The source of this sequence is a man between 40 and 49 years old who had been exposed to COVID-19. The sample was PBMCs or T cells enriched from blood (not recorded which). The chain links TRBV25-1 to TRBJ1-4, with D maybe TRBD1 (5 bases). CDR3 sequence: CASSEWGLGDYEKLFF. CDR3 DNA: TGTGCCAGCAGTGAATGGGGACTGGGGGATTACGAAAAACTGTTTTTT.